In its sample, the clone carrying this T cell receptor (beta chain) was seen once. Its antigen is not identified. This sample is part of a study of cytomegalovirus exposure and HLA in healthy donors. Broader study findings: The only immune exposure information that was available was CMV serostatus. Using a false discovery rate of 0.05, a later analysis showed that approximately 17,000 TCR beta sequences were associated with HLA alleles.

Primers for the PCR totalled 60 Vbeta and 13 Jbeta. Profiled with immunoSEQ multiplex PCR; TCRdb holds only in-frame clones, not every one. This sample has around 110,000 clones, with 70% found just once. Trimming shortened V by 2 bases and J by 8 bases, and 16 bases separated the two germline ends. The CDR3 sequence is 14 residues long. Germline CDR1 reads SGHKS; CDR2 reads YYEKEE (reference sequence). Donors sampled were nominally healthy, though unrecorded immune exposures were likely. The clonotype originates from a man aged 25-45 years in good health and CMV-seropositive. The specimen was PBMCs. This chain connects TRBV5-5 to TRBJ1-2, with TRBD1 as a possible D gene (5 bases). For the CDR3, the DNA is TGTGCCAGCAGCTTCAACGTCGACAGTTGGGGCTACACCTTC. Translation: CASSFNVDSWGYTF.